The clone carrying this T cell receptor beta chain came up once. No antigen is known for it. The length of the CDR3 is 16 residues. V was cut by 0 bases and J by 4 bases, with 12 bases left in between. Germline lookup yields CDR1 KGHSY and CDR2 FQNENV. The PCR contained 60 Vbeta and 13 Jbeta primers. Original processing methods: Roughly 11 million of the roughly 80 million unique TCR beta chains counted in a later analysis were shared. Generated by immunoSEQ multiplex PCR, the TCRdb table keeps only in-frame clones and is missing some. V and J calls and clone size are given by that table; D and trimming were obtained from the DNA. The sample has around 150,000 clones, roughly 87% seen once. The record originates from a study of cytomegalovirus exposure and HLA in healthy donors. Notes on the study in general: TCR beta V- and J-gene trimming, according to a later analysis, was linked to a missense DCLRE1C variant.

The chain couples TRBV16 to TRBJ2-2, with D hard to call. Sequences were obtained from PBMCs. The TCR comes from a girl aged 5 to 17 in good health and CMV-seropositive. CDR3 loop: CASSQSRSTVTGELFF. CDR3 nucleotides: TGTGCCAGCAGCCAATCTCGATCTACTGTCACCGGGGAGCTGTTTTTT.